A single T cell receptor beta chain is shown here with its context. Its antigen remains unknown. The record originates from a study of T cell clones after liver transplantation. Turning to the study itself: Third-party-reactive TCRbeta sequences from pre-transplant mixed lymphocyte reactions served as antigen-independent comparators.

Some clones are missing from TCRdb's copy, which holds only in-frame ones; the method was immunoSEQ multiplex PCR. The sample has 15,000 to 20,000 clones; about 84% are singletons. V shed 2 bases and J 5 bases; nucleotides not matched to a gene: 5. Germline V gives CDR1 SGHTA, CDR2 FQGTGA. This CDR3 is built from 16 residues. Whole-study results and caveats: Donor-reactive sequences fell more than third party-reactive ones, suggesting partial deletion. Rather than being deleted, graft donor-reactive T cells may have moved into the graft.

The starting material was CD8+ T cells from blood, obtained about 50 months after liver transplant. The sequence came from a human patient who received a liver transplant. The T cells may come from the graft donor. The chain carries TRBV7-3 and TRBJ2-3; 12 bases fit TRBD2. This CDR3 reads CASSLQASGRVDTQYF. CDR3 nucleotide sequence: TGTGCCAGCAGCTTACAGGCTAGCGGGAGGGTAGATACGCAGTATTTT. Complete variable domain (other parts from reference TRBV7-3 and TRBJ2-3): GAGVSQTPSNKVTEKGKYVELRCDPISGHTALYWYRQSLGQGPEFLIYFQGTGAADDSGLPNDRFFAVRPEGSVSTLKIQRTERGDSAVYLCASSLQASGRVDTQYFGPGTRLTVL.